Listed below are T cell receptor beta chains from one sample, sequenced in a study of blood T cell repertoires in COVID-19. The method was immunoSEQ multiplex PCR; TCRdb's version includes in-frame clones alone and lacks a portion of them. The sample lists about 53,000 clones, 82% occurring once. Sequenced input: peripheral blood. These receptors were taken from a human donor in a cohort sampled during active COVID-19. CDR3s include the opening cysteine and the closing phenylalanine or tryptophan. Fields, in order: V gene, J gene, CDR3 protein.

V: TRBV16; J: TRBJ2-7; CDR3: CASSQSATRGYEQYF
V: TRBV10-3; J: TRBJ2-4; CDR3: CAIAAGVDKNIQYF
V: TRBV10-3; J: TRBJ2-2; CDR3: CAVSPHGTGQTGELFF
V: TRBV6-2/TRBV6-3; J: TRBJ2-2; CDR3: CASSAARQNTGELFF
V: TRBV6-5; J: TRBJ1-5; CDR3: CASFGQVNQPQHF
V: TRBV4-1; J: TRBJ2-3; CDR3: CASSSNRGRTDTQYF
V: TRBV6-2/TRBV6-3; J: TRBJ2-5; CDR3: CASSPTGAETQYF
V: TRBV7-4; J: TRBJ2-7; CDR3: CASSPRQGAYEQYF
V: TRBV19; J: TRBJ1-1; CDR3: CASKRITEAFF
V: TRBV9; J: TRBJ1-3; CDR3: CASSDQGAYGNTIYF
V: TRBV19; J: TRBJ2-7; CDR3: CASSNRDRSSYEQYF
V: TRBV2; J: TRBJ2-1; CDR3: CASSAQRGAHEQFF
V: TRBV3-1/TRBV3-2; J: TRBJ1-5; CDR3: CASSQGGSLNQPQHF
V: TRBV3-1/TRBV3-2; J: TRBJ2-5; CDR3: CASSQELAGGRHLQGTQYF
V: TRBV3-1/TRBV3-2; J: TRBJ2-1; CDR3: CASSRDLDEQFF
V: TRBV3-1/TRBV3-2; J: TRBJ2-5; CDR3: CASSHDGGKTQYF
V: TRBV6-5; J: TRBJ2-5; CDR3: CAGAAGGPSETQYF
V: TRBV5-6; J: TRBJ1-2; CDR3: CASSFDRGYYGYTF
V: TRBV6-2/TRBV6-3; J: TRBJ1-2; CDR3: CASSLDWTGYGYTF